This is a list of T cell receptor beta chains from one sample in a study of blood T cell repertoires in COVID-19. Some clones are missing from TCRdb's copy, which holds only in-frame ones; the method was immunoSEQ multiplex PCR. The repertoire holds 70,000 to 80,000 clones, with about 89% as singletons. What was sequenced was peripheral blood. Receptor source: a woman in her sixties or seventies with acute or convalescent COVID-19. Both conserved end residues are part of each CDR3. A D gene is named only where the DNA matches it firmly. Expanded clones get a size class; other rows say once, few or many, or leave the size out.

abundance,v_gene,j_gene,d_gene,CDR3nt,CDR3aa
.,TRBV15,TRBJ1-3,.,TGTGCCACCAGCATAATACGGGGCTCTGGAAACACCATATATTTT,CATSIIRGSGNTIYF
.,TRBV3-1/TRBV3-2,TRBJ2-3,.,TGTGCCAGCAGTGGGACTGGTGGGTTCACAGATACGCAGTATTTT,CASSGTGGFTDTQYF
.,TRBV3-1/TRBV3-2,TRBJ1-1,.,TGTGCCAGCAGCCACGGGATGAACACTGAAGCTTTCTTT,CASSHGMNTEAFF
.,TRBV28,TRBJ1-2,.,TGTGCCAGCAGCCTACACACAGGGTCGGAAGGCTACACCTTC,CASSLHTGSEGYTF
.,TRBV5-5,TRBJ2-2,.,TGTGCCAGCAGCCTAACAGGGAGCGGGGAGCTGTTTTTT,CASSLTGSGELFF
few,TRBV5-6,TRBJ1-6,.,TGTGCCAGCAGCACCCCCCGAACAGGTTCCCGTTCTGATAATTCACCCCTCCACTTT,CASSTPRTGSRSDNSPLHF
.,TRBV30,TRBJ1-2,TRBD1,TGTGCCTGGACCCCGGACAGGGGGAACTATGGCTACACCTTC,CAWTPDRGNYGYTF
medium-sized,TRBV6-1,TRBJ2-7,TRBD2,TGTGCCAGCAGTGAAGCTAGCGGGGGGAACGAGCAGTACTTC,CASSEASGGNEQYF
.,TRBV20-1,TRBJ2-7,.,TGCAGTGCTAGTCCCGGCAGGGGGGTGACCGAGCAGTACTTC,CSASPGRGVTEQYF
.,TRBV7-8,TRBJ1-2,TRBD1,TGTGCCAGCACCCCCGGCTTTGCACGGGGACAGGTTAACTATGGCTACACCTTC,CASTPGFARGQVNYGYTF
.,TRBV19,TRBJ2-7,TRBD1,TGTGCCAGTAGTCCCACGGACAGGGGGATAGGGACCTACGAGCAGTACTTC,CASSPTDRGIGTYEQYF
.,TRBV7-9,TRBJ1-3,.,TGTGCCAGCAGCTTAGGAGGGTCTGGAAACACCATATATTTT,CASSLGGSGNTIYF
.,TRBV3-1/TRBV3-2,TRBJ1-4,.,TGTGCCAGCAGCCAAGGCGACAGAATAATGAAAAAACTGTTTTTT,CASSQGDRIMKKLFF
.,TRBV5-6,TRBJ2-6,TRBD1,TGTGCCAGCAGCTTCAGGACAGGCCAGCCTGGGGCCAACGTCCTGACTTTC,CASSFRTGQPGANVLTF
.,TRBV5-1,TRBJ1-3,.,TGCGCCAGCAGCTCGGACGTTGACAGACCTGGAAACACCATATATTTT,CASSSDVDRPGNTIYF
.,TRBV11-2,TRBJ2-1,.,TGTGCCAGCAGCTTAGGGAGGTCAGGCTATGAGCAGTTCTTC,CASSLGRSGYEQFF
.,TRBV19,TRBJ2-7,.,TGTGCCAGTAGTACAACGGAGAGCTCCTACGAGCAGTACTTC,CASSTTESSYEQYF
.,TRBV27,TRBJ2-7,TRBD2,TGTGCCAGCAGTCAGCTCGGGACTACGTACGAGCAGTACTTC,CASSQLGTTYEQYF
.,TRBV7-2,TRBJ2-7,TRBD1,TGTGCCAGCAGCTTCCCGACAGGGAGCTCCTACGAGCAGTACTTC,CASSFPTGSSYEQYF
.,TRBV7-6,TRBJ1-6,TRBD1,TGTGCCAGCAGCTTAGGACAGGGTGGCTCACCCCTCCACTTT,CASSLGQGGSPLHF
.,TRBV5-1,TRBJ2-1,TRBD2,TGCGCCAGCAGCGGGACTAGCGCTGGCTCCTACAATGAGCAGTTCTTC,CASSGTSAGSYNEQFF
.,TRBV6-1,TRBJ1-1,TRBD1,TGTGCCAGCAGTCCGGGACAGACTTCTGAAGCTTTCTTT,CASSPGQTSEAFF
.,TRBV18,TRBJ1-6,.,TGTGCCAGCTCACCCTCCGGGACACCTAATTCACCCCTCCACTTT,CASSPSGTPNSPLHF
once,TRBV4-2,TRBJ1-2,TRBD1,TGTGCCAGCAGCCAAGAGGGGACAGGGAACTATGGCTACACCTTC,CASSQEGTGNYGYTF
.,TRBV28,TRBJ2-7,TRBD1,TGTGCCACCGAGGGACAGGGGGGAACCTACGAGCAGTACTTC,CATEGQGGTYEQYF
few,TRBV6-5,TRBJ1-5,.,TGTGCCAGCAGTTTGGGGGGGGGTAGCAATCAGCCCCAGCATTTT,CASSLGGGSNQPQHF
.,TRBV3-1/TRBV3-2,TRBJ2-7,TRBD2,TGTGCCAGCAGCCAAGATCACCTAGCGGGGGAGTACTTC,CASSQDHLAGEYF
.,TRBV7-6,TRBJ2-3,TRBD1,TGTGCCAGCAGCCGTAGAACAGGGGGCCTCACAGATACGCAGTATTTT,CASSRRTGGLTDTQYF
.,TRBV2,TRBJ2-3,.,TGTGCCCGCAGAGAGGGTACAGATACGCAGTATTTT,CARREGTDTQYF
.,TRBV2,TRBJ2-4,.,TGTGCCAGCAGTGAGGGCTTTAAAAACATTCAGTACTTC,CASSEGFKNIQYF
.,TRBV5-6,TRBJ2-7,.,TGTGCCAGCAGCCCCGGGACTCATTACGAGCAGTACTTC,CASSPGTHYEQYF
few,TRBV5-4,TRBJ2-7,TRBD1,TGTGCCAGCAGCTATCCGGGACAGGGCTACGAGCAGTACTTC,CASSYPGQGYEQYF
.,TRBV5-4,TRBJ1-5,.,TGTGCCAGCAGCTTGGAGGCAGGGAGCAATCAGCCCCAGCATTTT,CASSLEAGSNQPQHF
.,TRBV4-1,TRBJ1-4,.,TGCGCCAGCAGCCCGGAGTACCCCCCGTTAAATGAAAAACTGTTTTTT,CASSPEYPPLNEKLFF
.,TRBV5-1,TRBJ1-3,TRBD1,TGCGCCAGCAGCCCTCTAACTCAGGGGGCGACTGGAAACACCATATATTTT,CASSPLTQGATGNTIYF
.,TRBV21-1,TRBJ2-7,.,TGTGCCAGCAGCACGGGGGACTCACTCGACAGTCCTGACTACTTC,CASSTGDSLDSPDYF
.,TRBV19,TRBJ2-7,TRBD1,TGTGCCAGTAGCCCGGGACAGGGTGGCGGCGAGCAGTACTTC,CASSPGQGGGEQYF
.,TRBV5-4,TRBJ1-1,.,TGTGCCAGCAGCCCGGGCAGGGCCCATGTGAACACTGAAGCTTTCTTT,CASSPGRAHVNTEAFF
.,TRBV18,TRBJ1-1,TRBD1,TGTGCCAGCTCACTTCAACAGGGGATGGGCACTGAAGCTTTCTTT,CASSLQQGMGTEAFF
.,TRBV27,TRBJ2-3,TRBD2,TGTGCCAGCAGCCCTGGGACTAGCGTTTCAGATACGCAGTATTTT,CASSPGTSVSDTQYF
.,TRBV25-1,TRBJ1-5,.,TGTGCCAGCAGTCCGCCAGGGAGGAATCAGCCCCAGCATTTT,CASSPPGRNQPQHF
.,TRBV21-1,TRBJ1-2,.,TGTGCCAGCAGCAATAACAGGGTAAATGCTAACTATGGCTACACCTTC,CASSNNRVNANYGYTF
.,TRBV20-1,TRBJ2-7,.,TGCAGTGCCAGTCCCCGACGGAGCTCCTACGAGCAGTACTTC,CSASPRRSSYEQYF
few,TRBV3-1/TRBV3-2,TRBJ1-5,.,TGTGCCAGCAGCCAAGGGGGGCGACTTTATCAGCCCCAGCATTTT,CASSQGGRLYQPQHF
.,TRBV27,TRBJ1-1,TRBD1,TGTGCCAGCACTCCCGGGACAGGACGCATGAACACTGAAGCTTTCTTT,CASTPGTGRMNTEAFF
once,TRBV5-4,TRBJ2-3,TRBD2,TGTGCCAGCAGCTTGGAGCTAGCGGGGGGACAGAGCACAGATACGCAGTATTTT,CASSLELAGGQSTDTQYF
.,TRBV10-3,TRBJ2-5,TRBD2,TGTGCCATCAGTGATGGCGGGGGGCAAGAGACCCAGTACTTC,CAISDGGGQETQYF
.,TRBV10-2,TRBJ1-1,TRBD1,TGCGCCAGCCTCAGGGGGCTGGGCACTGAAGCTTTCTTT,CASLRGLGTEAFF
.,TRBV18,TRBJ1-1,.,TGTGCCAGCTCACCCACCTTTGGGGGAGGGAGGGACACTGAAGCTTTCTTT,CASSPTFGGGRDTEAFF
once,TRBV7-9,TRBJ1-4,TRBD1,TGTGCCAGCAGCTTAGAGGGACAGATTTCTGAAAAACTGTTTTTT,CASSLEGQISEKLFF
.,TRBV12-3/TRBV12-4,TRBJ1-1,TRBD1,TGTGCCAGCAGTTTCAGACGCAGGGGGGAAGCTTTCTTT,CASSFRRRGEAFF
.,TRBV5-1,TRBJ2-3,.,TGCGCCAGCAGTTTAGACCAGGGCACAGATACGCAGTATTTT,CASSLDQGTDTQYF
.,TRBV12-3/TRBV12-4,TRBJ2-1,.,TGTGCCACCGGACTGTACAATGAGCAGTTCTTC,CATGLYNEQFF